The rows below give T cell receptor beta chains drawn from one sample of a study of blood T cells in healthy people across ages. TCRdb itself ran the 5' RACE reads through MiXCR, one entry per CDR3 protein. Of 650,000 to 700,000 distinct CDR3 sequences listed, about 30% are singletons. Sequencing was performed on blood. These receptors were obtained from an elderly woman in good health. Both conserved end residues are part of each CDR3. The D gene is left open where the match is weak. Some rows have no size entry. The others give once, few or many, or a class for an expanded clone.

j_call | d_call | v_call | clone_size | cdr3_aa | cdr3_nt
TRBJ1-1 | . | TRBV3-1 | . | CASSQDGGRAAEAFF | TGTGCCAGCAGCCAAGACGGTGGCAGGGCCGCTGAAGCTTTCTTT
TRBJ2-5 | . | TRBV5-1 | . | CASSYSAPRTDQETLYF | TGCGCCAGCAGCTATTCGGCCCCACGGACAGACCAAGAGACCCTGTACTTC
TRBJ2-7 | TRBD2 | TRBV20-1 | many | CSALIAGATYEQYF | TGCAGTGCCCTGATAGCGGGGGCGACCTACGAGCAGTACTTC
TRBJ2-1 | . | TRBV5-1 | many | CASSLAEGGRYNEQFF | TGCGCCAGCAGCTTGGCCGAGGGGGGGCGGTACAATGAGCAGTTCTTC
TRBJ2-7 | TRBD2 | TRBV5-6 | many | CASNLGRGDTYEQYF | TGTGCCAGCAATTTGGGGCGGGGGGATACCTACGAGCAGTACTTC
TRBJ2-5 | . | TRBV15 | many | CATQAGGTETQYF | TGTGCCACGCAAGCCGGGGGCACCGAGACCCAGTACTTC
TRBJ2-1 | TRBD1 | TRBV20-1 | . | CSARNPGGNYNEQFF | TGCAGTGCTAGAAATCCAGGGGGTAACTACAATGAGCAGTTCTTC
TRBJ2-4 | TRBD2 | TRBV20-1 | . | CSAGERGADWVQYF | TGCAGTGCCGGAGAGCGGGGGGCGGATTGGGTGCAGTACTTC
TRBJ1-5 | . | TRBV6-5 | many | CASRGGGGLQPQHF | TGTGCCAGCAGAGGGGGAGGGGGTCTTCAGCCCCAGCATTTT
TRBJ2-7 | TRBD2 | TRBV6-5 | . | CASSYLRESDEQYF | TGTGCCAGCAGTTACCTGCGGGAGAGCGACGAGCAGTACTTC
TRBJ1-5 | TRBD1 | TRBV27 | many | CASSRSVTGLSNQPQHF | TGTGCCAGCAGTCGAAGCGTGACAGGGCTGAGCAATCAGCCCCAGCATTTT
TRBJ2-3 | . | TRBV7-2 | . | CASSARGGRGYTDTQYF | TGTGCCAGCAGCGCAAGGGGGGGGCGCGGGTACACAGATACGCAGTATTTT
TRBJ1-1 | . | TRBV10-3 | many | CAISEGRRTEAFF | TGTGCCATCAGTGAGGGCCGAAGGACTGAAGCTTTCTTT
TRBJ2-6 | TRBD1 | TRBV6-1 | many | CASSVRGPGANVLTF | TGTGCCAGCAGTGTTAGGGGGCCTGGGGCCAACGTCCTGACTTTC
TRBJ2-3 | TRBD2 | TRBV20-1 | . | CSASRLAGVQEDTQYF | TGCAGTGCGAGTAGACTAGCGGGGGTGCAGGAAGATACGCAGTATTTT
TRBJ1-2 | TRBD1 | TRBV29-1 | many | CSRKTGDLSYTF | TGCAGCAGGAAGACAGGGGACCTTTCCTACACCTTC
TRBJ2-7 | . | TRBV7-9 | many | CASSWDLGYEQYF | TGTGCCAGCAGCTGGGACTTGGGCTACGAGCAGTACTTC
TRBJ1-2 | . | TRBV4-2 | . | CASSENRSPGDGYTF | TGTGCCAGCAGTGAAAACCGTTCGCCCGGGGATGGCTACACCTTC
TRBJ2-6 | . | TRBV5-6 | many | CASSSITGSGANVLTF | TGTGCCAGCAGCTCGATCACAGGGTCTGGGGCCAACGTCCTGACTTTC